This entry lists 6 T cell receptor beta chains sequenced from one sample in a study of shared clonotypes between healthy human individuals. Naive-designated CD8 cells lacked CD45RO, were positively enriched for CCR7, and omitted terminally differentiated effector memory CD45RA+ cells. Some clones are missing from TCRdb's copy, which holds only in-frame ones; the method was immunoSEQ multiplex PCR. Of some 2 million clones in the sample, over 85% are singletons; the top ten hold 0.85% to 1.2%. Source material: naive CD8+ T cells sorted from blood. The origin of the receptors is a man younger than 30 in good health.

The chain links TRBV28 to TRBJ1-6, with TRBD1 matching 7 bases. Germline assignment: CDR1 MDHEN and CDR2 SYDVKM. The CDR3 runs to 15 residues. V shed 5 bases and J 10 bases; nucleotides not matched to a gene: 11. The CDR3 sequence: CASSPPLTGLSPLHF. CDR3 DNA sequence: TGTGCCAGCAGTCCCCCCTTGACAGGGTTGTCACCCCTCCACTTT. Complete variable domain (other parts from reference TRBV28 and TRBJ1-6): DVKVTQSSRYLVKRTGEKVFLECVQDMDHENMFWYRQDPGLGLRLIYFSYDVKMKEKGDIPEGYSVSREKKERFSLILESASTNQTSMYLCASSPPLTGLSPLHFGNGTRLTVT.

The chain couples TRBV19 to TRBJ2-7; D is unclear. Germline V CDR1 and CDR2: LNHDA, SQIVND (reference sequence). The CDR3 is 15 residues long. The ends were cut back, 1 base at V and 5 bases at J, with 15 bases in the middle. The CDR3 DNA sequence: TGTGCCAGTAGTATAGTCGCCAGCCACCTTGACGAGCAGTACTTC. Amino acids: CASSIVASHLDEQYF.

This chain links TRBV7-9 with TRBJ1-6, with 10 bases identical to TRBD1. This CDR3 contains 18 residues. The germline gives CDR1 SEHNR, CDR2 FQNEAQ (reference sequence). The V segment lost 5 bases and the J segment 9 bases; nucleotides outside the gene matches: 16. CDR3 region: CASSATPGQGGRGSPLHF. CDR3 nucleotides: TGTGCCAGCAGCGCTACCCCAGGACAGGGGGGTCGGGGTTCACCCCTCCACTTT.

The genes are TRBV2 and TRBJ2-2, with 15 bases lining up with TRBD2. Trimming took 8 bases from V and 2 from J; bases not matched to a gene: 6. CDR1 SNHLY and CDR2 FYNNEI come from the germline V gene. CDR3 length equals 17 residues. The CDR3 region has the DNA TGTGCCAGCGGAGGGACTAGCGGGGGGTATAACACCGGGGAGCTGTTTTTT. Protein product: CASGGTSGGYNTGELFF.

This chain connects TRBV5-6 to TRBJ1-5, with D uncertain. The germline V gene has CDR1 SGHDT and CDR2 YYEEEE. V was cut by 3 bases and J by 2 bases, with 12 bases left in between. This CDR3 region has 15 residues. The CDR3 DNA is TGTGCCAGCAGCTCCCTCTTTGGGGGCAATCAGCCCCAGCATTTT. This codes for CASSSLFGGNQPQHF.

The chain carries TRBV7-6 and TRBJ2-1, with D maybe TRBD2 (7 bases). V lost 3 bases and J 3 bases, leaving 12 bases between the germline ends. CDR1 is SGHVS and CDR2 is FNYEAQ in the germline V gene. The CDR3 loop spans 15 amino acids. The DNA for the CDR3 is TGTGCCAGCAGCTTTGGGGGGGCCCTCTACAATGAGCAGTTCTTC. Encoded protein: CASSFGGALYNEQFF. The variable domain in full, with the rest retrieved from reference TRBV7-6 and TRBJ2-1, is GAGVSQSPRYKVTKRGQDVALRCDPISGHVSLYWYRQALGQGPEFLTYFNYEAQQDKSGLPNDRFSAERPEGSISTLTIQRTEQRDSAMYRCASSFGGALYNEQFFGPGTRLTVL.